This T cell receptor (beta chain) came from a study of CD8 T cells in Susac syndrome. Negative magnetic isolation gave CD8+ and CD4+ cells; FACS enriched CD8+ TEMRA. Random hexamers served to reverse transcribe about 0.5 to 1 ug RNA. Amplification of TCR beta CDR3 was carried out by immunoSEQ multiplex PCR, which covered 54 Vbeta and 13 Jbeta segments. TCRdb re-called the immunoSEQ multiplex PCR reads through MiXCR, storing one row per CDR3 protein. The sample contains under 200,000 distinct CDR3 sequences, roughly 95% of which appear only once. The clonotype was recovered from a human donor in good health. The sequenced sample was CD4+ T cells from PBMCs.

CDR3 region: CSARTGQVQETQYF. The CDR3 DNA sequence: TGCAGTGCTAGGACAGGGCAAGTCCAAGAGACCCAGTACTTC. This chain links TRBV20-1 with TRBJ2-5; 7 bases line up with TRBD1. V dropped 3 bases and J dropped 1; count of bases not matched to a gene: 5. The CDR3 is made up of 14 amino acids. The germline V gene has CDR1 DFQATT and CDR2 SNEGSKA (reference sequence).